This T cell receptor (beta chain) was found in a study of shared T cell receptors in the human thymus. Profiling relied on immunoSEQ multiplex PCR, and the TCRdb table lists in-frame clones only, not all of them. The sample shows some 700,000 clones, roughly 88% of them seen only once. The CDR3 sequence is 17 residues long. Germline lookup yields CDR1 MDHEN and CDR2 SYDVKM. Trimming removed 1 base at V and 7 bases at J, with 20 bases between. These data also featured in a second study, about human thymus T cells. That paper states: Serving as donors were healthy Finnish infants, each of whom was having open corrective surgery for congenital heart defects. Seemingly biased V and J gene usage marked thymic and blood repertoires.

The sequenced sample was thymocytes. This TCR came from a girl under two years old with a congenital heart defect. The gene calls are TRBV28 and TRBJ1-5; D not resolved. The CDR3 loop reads CASSLLPEGPRGQPQHF. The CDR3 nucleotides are TGTGCCAGCAGTTTATTGCCCGAGGGCCCCCGCGGGCAGCCCCAGCATTTT.